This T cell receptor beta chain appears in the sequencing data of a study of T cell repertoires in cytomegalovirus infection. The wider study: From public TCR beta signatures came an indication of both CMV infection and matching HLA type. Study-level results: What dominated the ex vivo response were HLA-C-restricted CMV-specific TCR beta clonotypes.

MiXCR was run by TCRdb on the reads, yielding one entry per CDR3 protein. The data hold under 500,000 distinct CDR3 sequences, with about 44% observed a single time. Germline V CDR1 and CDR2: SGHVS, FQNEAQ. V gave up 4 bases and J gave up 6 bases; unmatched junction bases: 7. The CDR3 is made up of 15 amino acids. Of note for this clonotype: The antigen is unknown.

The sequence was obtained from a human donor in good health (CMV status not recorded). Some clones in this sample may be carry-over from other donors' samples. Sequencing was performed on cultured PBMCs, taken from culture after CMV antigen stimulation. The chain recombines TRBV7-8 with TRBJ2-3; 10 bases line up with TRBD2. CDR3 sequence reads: CASSSVAGGWDTQYF. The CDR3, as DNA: TGTGCCAGCAGCTCTGTAGCGGGGGGCTGGGATACGCAGTATTTT. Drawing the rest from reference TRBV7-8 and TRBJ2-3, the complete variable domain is GAGVSQSPRYKVAKRGQDVALRCDPISGHVSLFWYQQALGQGPEFLTYFQNEAQLDKSGLPSDRFFAERPEGSVSTLKIQRTQQEDSAVYLCASSSVAGGWDTQYFGPGTRLTVL.